The source of this T cell receptor beta chain is a study of T cells in Graves' hyperthyroidism and ophthalmopathy. Broader study findings: Within blood appeared most thyroid clonotypes that had expanded above 0.001. Model-based prediction identified ophthalmopathy a median approximately 6.2 months prior to its onset. A 13 V-J model separated ophthalmopathy from stable hyperthyroidism.

About this clonotype: As yet, its antigen is unknown.

RNA transcripts provided the source from which TCR beta CDR3 regions were amplified. HTBI primers were employed in a first-round RT-PCR of the TCR CDR3. TCRdb called the multiplex PCR reads again in MiXCR, with one record for every CDR3 protein. The sample holds fewer than 550,000 distinct CDR3 sequences, around a quarter seen once. It was uncontrolled infection, other autoimmune disease, pregnancy or lactation that excluded patients. J gave up 3 bases and V 2 bases, and 6 bases lay outside the gene matches. The CDR3 length is 15 residues. Sequencing was done on a sample of blood. This sequence was found in a woman under 40 with Graves' ophthalmopathy. V is TRBV12-3 or TRBV12-4 and J is TRBJ1-1; TRBD1 aligns across 7 bases. CDR3 sequence: CASSLRRGWDTEAFF. Here the CDR3 DNA reads TGTGCCAGCAGTTTACGCAGGGGGTGGGACACTGAAGCTTTCTTT.